This T cell receptor (beta chain) was sequenced in a study of blood T cells in healthy people across ages. The study, taken as a whole, reports: As age increased, TCR beta diversity per million T cells fell in a roughly linear fashion.

This clonotype was seen only a few times. Its antigen is unidentified. Through a sample-barcoded 5' primer and a J-beta primer mix, a second PCR was run for roughly 6 to 12 cycles. Per-sample output comprised a minimum of 2.5 million paired-end reads containing CDR3. MiXCR was run by TCRdb on the 5' RACE reads, yielding one entry per CDR3 protein. This sample has about 600,000 distinct CDR3 sequences, with 40% to 55% found just once. Looked up from germline, CDR1 is MGHRA and CDR2 is YSYEKL. Trimming took 6 bases from V and 9 from J; bases not matched to a gene: 6. The CDR3 runs 13 residues. Each of the donors had approximately 10 milliliters of peripheral blood drawn into EDTA-treated Vacutainer tubes. The total RNA that was extracted per sample amounted to at least 5 micrograms.

The V call is TRBV4-1, the J call TRBJ1-5; 9 positions match TRBD1. This clonotype was sampled from a man at least 80 years old in good health. Sample: blood. The CDR3 sequence is CASSLGQGRPQHF. The CDR3 coding sequence is TGCGCCAGCAGTCTCGGACAGGGGAGGCCCCAGCATTTT.